A selection of T cell receptor beta chains follows, all from one sample in a study of blood T cell repertoires in COVID-19. The repertoire was sequenced with immunoSEQ multiplex PCR; TCRdb's copy has only in-frame clones and lacks some. The top ten clones hold roughly 50% of a sample with tens of thousands of clones, 65% to 80% of them seen once. Sequencing used peripheral blood. The source is a human donor in a cohort sampled during active COVID-19. CDR3s include the opening cysteine and the closing phenylalanine or tryptophan. The order of the fields is CDR3 protein, V gene.

CDR3 protein: CASSFYTSGYEQYF
V gene: TRBV7-8

CDR3 protein: CARRGTGAEYGYTF
V gene: TRBV2

CDR3 protein: CASLPPGGTSGDTGELFF
V gene: TRBV11-3

CDR3 protein: CASSVSSGAYGYTF
V gene: TRBV9

CDR3 protein: CASSSEGQGRNEKLFF
V gene: TRBV7-9

CDR3 protein: CASSPEGFGYTF
V gene: TRBV3-1/TRBV3-2

CDR3 protein: CATSRQLAGGLETQYF
V gene: TRBV15

CDR3 protein: CASSLAGLGWYKQFF
V gene: TRBV28

CDR3 protein: CASSLLGQEQYF
V gene: TRBV28

CDR3 protein: CASSLGTGPFRSNQPQHF
V gene: TRBV7-8

CDR3 protein: CSAGTGAGGYGYTF
V gene: TRBV29-1

CDR3 protein: CASSAWTAQPQHF
V gene: TRBV7-2

CDR3 protein: CASSLGEGTQYF
V gene: TRBV7-7

CDR3 protein: CASGQVPGGGANVLTF
V gene: TRBV28

CDR3 protein: CASSPSSGETQYF
V gene: TRBV18

CDR3 protein: CASSWGGRATEAFF
V gene: TRBV6-5